This entry lists 29 T cell receptor beta chains sequenced from one sample in a study of OX40 agonist ivuxolimab in advanced cancers. Sequencing used immunoSEQ multiplex PCR; TCRdb keeps in-frame clones, though not all of them. The profile shows about 79,000 clones, more than 90% of them singletons. Sequencing used CD4+ or CD8+ T cells sorted from blood, obtained in a trial of the OX40 agonist ivuxolimab. The receptor set was obtained from an adult with an advanced solid tumor such as melanoma, head and neck, liver or kidney cancer.

This clone was counted only a few times. J is TRBJ1-5 and V is TRBV19; TRBD1 might be the D (5 bases). This CDR3 is 15 amino acids long. Germline V lookup: CDR1 LNHDA, CDR2 SQIVND (reference sequence). V was pared by 8 bases and J by 9 bases, with 23 bases between. CDR3 sequence (DNA): TGTGCCAGTCGACCCGATGACAGCCACCCTACGCCCCAGCATTTT. It encodes CASRPDDSHPTPQHF.

This clone was seen more than once but under ten times. Additional DNA sequences in this sample encode the identical CDR3. The chain couples TRBV7-3 to TRBJ2-2; 9 bases align to TRBD1. From germline, CDR1 is SGHTA and CDR2 FQGTGA. This CDR3 is built from 15 residues. V was clipped by 5 bases and J by 2 bases; unmatched bases: 3. The CDR3: CASSRTGANTGELFF. CDR3 in DNA: TGTGCCAGCAGCCGGACAGGGGCCAACACCGGGGAGCTGTTTTTT.

This clone appeared a few times. The chain carries TRBV7-3 and TRBJ2-2, with 15 bases aligning to TRBD2. The CDR3 is 17 residues long. V lost 0 bases to trimming and J lost 6 bases; unmatched junction nucleotides: 2. Germline CDR1 and CDR2: SGHTA and FQGTGA. CDR3 DNA sequence: TGTGCCAGCAGCTTAACTGGACTAGCGGGAGGGGCCGGGGAGCTGTTTTTT. Translation gives CASSLTGLAGGAGELFF.

For the CDR3, the DNA is TGCGCCAGCAGCTTGGTTTCAAGCTATGGCTACACCTTC. It yields the protein CASSLVSSYGYTF. The V call is TRBV5-1, the J call TRBJ1-2; D is uncertain. Looked up from germline, CDR1 is SGHRS and CDR2 is YFSETQ. The CDR3 covers 13 residues. Trimming cost V 0 bases and J 4 bases, with 7 bases left between them.

This chain uses TRBV5-1 with TRBJ1-1; 7 bases line up with TRBD1. Looked up from germline, CDR1 is SGHRS and CDR2 is YFSETQ. V lost 5 bases and J lost 1; bases outside the gene matches: 8. The CDR3 covers 15 residues. This CDR3 reads CASRSTGEPNTEAFF. CDR3 nucleotides: TGCGCCAGCAGATCTACAGGGGAACCGAACACTGAAGCTTTCTTT.

The chain has TRBV29-1 and TRBJ2-3, with D tentatively TRBD2 (6 bases). This CDR3 has 13 residues. V dropped 4 bases and J dropped 5 bases, with 13 bases sitting between them. Germline-derived CDR1 and CDR2 are SQVTM and ANQGSEA. The CDR3 nucleotides are TGCAGCGTTGGTGGGGACTTTCAAGATACGCAGTATTTT. This sequence encodes CSVGGDFQDTQYF.

This sequence joins TRBV7-9 and TRBJ1-1; D gene uncertain. V lost 3 bases, J lost 10 bases, and 12 bases lay in between. CDR1 is SEHNR, CDR2 FQNEAQ, per germline (reference sequence). There are 12 residues in the CDR3. The CDR3 DNA is TGTGCCAGCAGCTTTTCGACCTCGGGAGCTTTCTTT. Translated: CASSFSTSGAFF.

This clone came up once. This chain links TRBV30 with TRBJ2-2; 7 bases align to TRBD2. CDR3 size: 14 residues. Germline V gene data show CDR1 as GTSNPN and CDR2 as SVGIG (reference sequence). Losses at the gene ends were 6 bases for V and 3 bases for J; bases not matched to a gene: 7. CDR3 protein: CACRTRIYTGELFF. In nucleotides, the CDR3 is TGTGCCTGCCGGACTAGGATTTACACCGGGGAGCTGTTTTTT.

The J gene is TRBJ1-2, the V gene TRBV30; no firm D call. The CDR3 covers 14 residues. Germline V gene lookup returns CDR1 GTSNPN and CDR2 SVGIG (reference sequence). Between the trimmed V and J ends, which lost 3 bases and 1 base, there was a span of 12 bases. CDR3 residues: CAWREGGYNYGYTF. CDR3 bases: TGTGCCTGGAGGGAGGGCGGCTATAACTATGGCTACACCTTC.

The gene calls are TRBV28 and TRBJ1-5, with 7 bases that match TRBD1. Germline V gene data show CDR1 as MDHEN and CDR2 as SYDVKM. Trimming cost V 3 bases and J 7 bases; bases outside gene matches: 3. The CDR3 length is 13 residues. CDR3 amino acids: CASSFRGPQPQHF. The CDR3 nucleotides are TGTGCCAGCAGTTTTAGGGGGCCACAGCCCCAGCATTTT.

This sequence joins TRBV10-3 and TRBJ2-3; 8 bases line up with TRBD1. This CDR3 comprises 16 residues. CDR1 ENHRY and CDR2 SYGVKD come from the germline V gene. The ends lost 11 bases at V and 0 bases at J; junction bases unmatched: 13. The CDR3 reads CAVHNLRGRSTDTQYF. CDR3 bases: TGTGCCGTTCACAATCTCAGGGGGCGCAGCACAGATACGCAGTATTTT.

This clone showed up just a few times. The rearrangement links TRBV21-1 to TRBJ2-6; the table's D call TRBD1 went unverified against the DNA. TRBV21-1 is assigned pseudogene status. The CDR3 is made up of 16 amino acids. CDR3 residues: CASRRRDNSGANVLTF. CDR3 nucleotides: TGTGCCAGCAGACGCCGGGACAACTCTGGGGCCAACGTCCTGACTTTC.

V and J are TRBV2 and TRBJ1-6; a weak D match, TRBD1 (5 bases). The CDR3 runs to 14 residues. Germline V gives CDR1 SNHLY, CDR2 FYNNEI. Trimming took 2 bases from V and 13 from J, leaving 15 bases between them. The CDR3 sequence: CASSETPTGTPLHF. Here the CDR3 DNA reads TGTGCCAGCAGTGAAACCCCCACAGGCACTCCCCTCCACTTT. The complete variable domain, with remaining parts taken from reference TRBV2 and TRBJ1-6, reads EPEVTQTPSHQVTQMGQEVILRCVPISNHLYFYWYRQILGQKVEFLVSFYNNEISEKSEIFDDQFSVERPDGSNFTLKIRSTKLEDSAMYFCASSETPTGTPLHFGNGTRLTVT.

This clone appeared a few times. The chain couples TRBV2 to TRBJ1-5; no firm D call. V shed 5 bases and J shed 2 bases, with 7 bases lying between them. Per germline, CDR1 SNHLY and CDR2 FYNNEI. This CDR3 has 13 amino acids. The chain's CDR3 is CASSTDGNQPQHF. The CDR3 nucleotides read TGTGCCAGCAGTACCGATGGCAATCAGCCCCAGCATTTT.

The chain joins TRBV9 to TRBJ2-2, with D perhaps TRBD1 (6 bases). CDR1 and CDR2 (germline): SGDLS, YYNGEE. V was clipped by 1 base and J by 4 bases, with 11 bases between them. The CDR3 totals 15 residues. The DNA for the CDR3 is TGTGCCAGCAGCGTATACAGGGATGGCACCGGGGAGCTGTTTTTT. This translates into CASSVYRDGTGELFF.

V gene TRBV6-1 combines with J gene TRBJ2-1; 8 nucleotides agree with TRBD2. CDR1 and CDR2 (germline): MNHNS, SASEGT. The CDR3 is made up of 15 amino acids. V lost 6 bases to trimming and J lost 3 bases; unmatched junction nucleotides: 7. The CDR3 loop is CASSRTGTSYNEQFF. CDR3 DNA: TGTGCCAGCAGCCGAACCGGGACTAGCTACAATGAGCAGTTCTTC.

Only one count was recorded for this clone. J is TRBJ2-3 and V is TRBV7-9; 14 positions match TRBD2. The V segment lost 5 bases and the J segment 3 bases; nucleotides outside the gene matches: 13. Germline CDR1 SEHNR, CDR2 FQNEAQ (reference sequence). This CDR3 has 19 residues. The CDR3 is CASSRSPGLAGVYTDTQYF. CDR3 in DNA: TGTGCCAGCAGCCGTAGCCCGGGACTAGCGGGAGTTTATACAGATACGCAGTATTTT. The whole variable domain, filled in from reference TRBV7-9 and TRBJ2-3, reads DTGVSQNPRHKITKRGQNVTFRCDPISEHNRLYWYRQTLGQGPEFLTYFQNEAQLEKSRLLSDRFSAERPKGSFSTLEIQRTEQGDSAMYLCASSRSPGLAGVYTDTQYFGPGTRLTVL.

The chain joins TRBV6-5 to TRBJ2-1; no clear D. This CDR3 is 11 amino acids long. V shed 6 bases and J shed 8 bases, with 8 bases lying between them. Per germline, CDR1 MNHEY and CDR2 SVGAGI. CDR3 sequence (DNA): TGTGCCAGCAGCCATGTTCATGAGCAGTTCTTC. This encodes CASSHVHEQFF.

The chain has TRBV5-1 and TRBJ1-2; TRBD1 is a possible D gene (6 bases). CDR1 and CDR2 from the germline V gene are SGHRS and YFSETQ. With 2 bases removed from V and 0 bases from J, the gap between germline ends came to 11 bases. This CDR3 region has 15 residues. CDR3 loop: CASSFGQSTNYGYTF. As DNA, the CDR3 is TGCGCCAGCAGCTTCGGACAGAGTACTAACTATGGCTACACCTTC.

The table lists this clone with a few counts. The CDR3 spells CASSVPQGSKDTQYF. The CDR3 coding sequence is TGTGCCAGCAGTGTCCCACAGGGAAGTAAAGATACGCAGTATTTT. The V gene is TRBV2, the J gene TRBJ2-3; possible D gene TRBD1, 6 bases. V lost 4 bases and J 5 bases, leaving 16 bases between the germline ends. Germline V gene data show CDR1 as SNHLY and CDR2 as FYNNEI. The CDR3 has 15 residues.

This chain connects TRBV5-6 to TRBJ2-7; 15 nucleotides match TRBD2. J was trimmed by 0 bases and V by 4 bases; bases with no gene match: 8. The germline V gene encodes CDR1 SGHDT and CDR2 YYEEEE. The CDR3 is made up of 18 amino acids. CDR3 in DNA: TGTGCCAGCAGCCAGGGACTAGCGGGAGGCATAAGCTCCTACGAGCAGTACTTC. Amino acids: CASSQGLAGGISSYEQYF.

The rearrangement links TRBV4-1 to TRBJ1-2, with 7 bases aligning to TRBD1. With 0 bases clipped from V and 8 bases from J, the junction kept 9 bases outside the gene matches. The germline V gene has CDR1 MGHRA and CDR2 YSYEKL. The CDR3 contains 15 residues. Here the CDR3 DNA reads TGCGCCAGCAGCCAAGATAGAGGGGGCAGCCGAGGCTACACCTTC. Protein sequence: CASSQDRGGSRGYTF.

The chain recombines TRBV11-2 with TRBJ1-1, with no clear D. V dropped 8 bases and J dropped 4 bases, with 11 bases sitting between them. The CDR3 extends over 12 amino acids. CDR1 is SGHAT and CDR2 is FQNNGV in the germline V gene. DNA for the CDR3: TGTGCCAGCCGACGGGAAAGCACTGAAGCTTTCTTT. Amino acids: CASRRESTEAFF.

This chain links TRBV10-3 with TRBJ2-3; 8 nucleotides match TRBD2. CDR3 length equals 16 residues. From germline, CDR1 is ENHRY and CDR2 SYGVKD. V was pared by 4 bases and J by 2 bases, with 8 bases of the junction left unmatched. CDR3 DNA sequence: TGTGCCATCAGTGGGTACTCTAGCGGGCCCACAGATACGCAGTATTTT. It yields the protein CAISGYSSGPTDTQYF.

V usage is TRBV4-1 and J usage is TRBJ2-3, with 8 bases that match TRBD2. The CDR3 loop spans 16 amino acids. V shed 3 bases, J shed 1 base, and the junction held 6 bases outside the gene matches. Germline CDR1 and CDR2: MGHRA and YSYEKL. CDR3 DNA: TGCGCCAGCAGCCACTTAGCGGGACATGGCACAGATACGCAGTATTTT. Translated, it gives CASSHLAGHGTDTQYF.

The chain is built from TRBV10-1 and TRBJ2-1, with D maybe TRBD2 (5 bases). The V and J ends lost 3 bases and 7 bases respectively, with 7 bases between them. The CDR3 consists of 12 residues. The germline gives CDR1 WNHNN, CDR2 SYGVQD (reference sequence). CDR3 residues: CASSEQRNEQFF. DNA for the CDR3: TGCGCCAGCAGTGAACAGCGGAATGAGCAGTTCTTC.

The V and J genes are TRBV5-4 and TRBJ2-5; 7 bases fit TRBD2. This CDR3 comprises 15 residues. Germline V gene data show CDR1 as SGHNT and CDR2 as YYREEE (reference sequence). With V trimmed by 6 bases and J by 4 bases, 12 bases remained unmatched. The CDR3 DNA reads TGTGCCAGCAACCCGGGGCTGGGGGAGGGAGAGACCCAGTACTTC. Its translation: CASNPGLGEGETQYF.

The V call is TRBV30, the J call TRBJ2-7; 10 bases fit TRBD2. The V gene end was trimmed by 2 bases and the J gene end by 1 base; junction bases not matched to a gene: 17. The CDR3 covers 19 residues. Germline lookup yields CDR1 GTSNPN and CDR2 SVGIG (reference sequence). CDR3 sequence (DNA): TGTGCCTGGAGTCCCTCGGGACTAGCGTCCCGTCCCCTTTCCTACGAGCAGTACTTC. The encoded protein is CAWSPSGLASRPLSYEQYF.

This chain uses TRBV7-3 with TRBJ1-1; the D gene is possibly TRBD1 (5 bases). With 5 bases removed from V and 0 bases from J, the gap between germline ends came to 13 bases. CDR1 and CDR2 (germline): SGHTA, FQGTGA. CDR3 size: 15 residues. CDR3 residues: CASSPGTGMNTEAFF. CDR3 in DNA: TGTGCCAGCAGCCCCGGGACGGGCATGAACACTGAAGCTTTCTTT. The full variable domain, with the rest looked up from reference TRBV7-3 and TRBJ1-1, is GAGVSQTPSNKVTEKGKYVELRCDPISGHTALYWYRQSLGQGPEFLIYFQGTGAADDSGLPNDRFFAVRPEGSVSTLKIQRTERGDSAVYLCASSPGTGMNTEAFFGQGTRLTVV.